This T cell receptor (beta chain) was recorded in a study of cytomegalovirus exposure and HLA in healthy donors. The sample holds one count of this clone. The antigen is unknown. Study conclusions and caveats: Specificity for CMV antigens was confirmed in vitro for a few of the CMV-associated chains.

The ends lost 3 bases at V and 5 bases at J; junction bases unmatched: 6. The V gene's germline CDR1 is MDHEN and CDR2 SYDVKM. The CDR3 consists of 14 residues. Measured with immunoSEQ multiplex PCR; TCRdb has only the in-frame clones, and not every one. Of about 110,000 clones listed, about 87% were seen once; the top ten hold 1.5% to 2%. Sequencing was done on a sample of PBMCs. The TCR sequence derives from a woman aged 18 to 35 in good health and CMV-seropositive. The chain uses TRBV28 and TRBJ1-1; TRBD1 matches at 7 bases. The CDR3 loop is CASSFATGKTEAFF. CDR3 bases: TGTGCCAGCAGTTTCGCGACAGGGAAAACTGAAGCTTTCTTT.